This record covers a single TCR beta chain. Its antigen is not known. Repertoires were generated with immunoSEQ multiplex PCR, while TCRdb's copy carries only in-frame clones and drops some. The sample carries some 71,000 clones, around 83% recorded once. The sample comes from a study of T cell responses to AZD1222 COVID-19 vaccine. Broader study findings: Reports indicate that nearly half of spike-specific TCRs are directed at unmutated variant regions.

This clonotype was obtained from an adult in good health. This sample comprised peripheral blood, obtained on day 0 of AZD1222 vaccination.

The CDR3 coding sequence is TGTGCCAGCAGCTTAGGGGCACCGGGACTAGCGGGGACGGGCGGGGAGCTGTTTTTT. Its protein product is CASSLGAPGLAGTGGELFF. V is TRBV7-2 and J is TRBJ2-2; 13 positions agree with TRBD2. This CDR3 is built from 19 residues. V lost 1 base to trimming and J lost 7 bases; unmatched junction nucleotides: 12. The germline V gene has CDR1 SGHTA and CDR2 FQGNSA.